Reported below is one T cell receptor beta chain. TCRdb recomputed calls from the 5' RACE reads with MiXCR, one row per CDR3 protein. The sample has approximately 230,000 distinct CDR3 sequences, more than 13% seen once. Germline V gene data show CDR1 as SGDLS and CDR2 as YYNGEE. The V end lost 3 bases, the J end lost 0 bases, and 17 bases lay between the germline ends. The length of the CDR3 is 17 residues. The data are from a study of identical twins. This chain uses TRBV9 with TRBJ2-3, with a possible D match to TRBD2 (6 bases). Sequenced input: memory (CD45RO+) T cells sorted from blood. The TCR sequence derives from a woman between 18 and 29 years old in good health. In DNA, the CDR3 is TGTGCCAGCAGCGCCACCCCCGGGGGAATGAGCACAGATACGCAGTATTTT. This sequence encodes CASSATPGGMSTDTQYF.